These 20 T cell receptor beta chains share one sample of origin, sequenced in a study of shared T cell receptors in the human thymus. Data came from immunoSEQ multiplex PCR; TCRdb stores just in-frame clones and leaves some out. This sample has over 650,000 clones; more than 70% occur once, and the top ten carry 0.0094%. These same records also appear under a second study, on human thymus T cells.

The material sequenced was thymocytes. These receptors all come from a boy in the first two years of life with a congenital heart defect.

This clone was counted once. The chain employs TRBV2 and TRBJ2-1, with 15 bases lining up with TRBD2. Unmatched junction bases numbered 5, after V lost 8 bases and J lost 0 bases. Germline loops: CDR1 SNHLY, CDR2 FYNNEI. The CDR3 is 17 residues long. The CDR3 spells CASRGLAGGHSYNEQFF. The CDR3 DNA is TGTGCCAGCCGGGGACTAGCGGGAGGCCACTCCTACAATGAGCAGTTCTTC.

The chain joins TRBV10-3 to TRBJ2-3, with TRBD1 matching over 8 bases. CDR3 size: 20 residues. CDR1 is ENHRY, CDR2 SYGVKD, per germline. Losses at the gene ends were 2 bases for V and 3 bases for J; bases not matched to a gene: 19. CDR3 coding DNA: TGTGCCATCAGTGAGCGGGGACAGGAGTTCGGGACTGTACGAACAGATACGCAGTATTTT. Its protein product is CAISERGQEFGTVRTDTQYF.

A single count supports this clone. V usage is TRBV15 and J usage is TRBJ1-5; D may be TRBD1 (6 bases). This CDR3 has 16 residues. V lost 0 bases to trimming and J lost 3 bases, with 12 bases between them. Germline V lookup: CDR1 LNHNV, CDR2 YYDKDF (reference sequence). The CDR3: CATSRDPGQHNQPQHF. The DNA of the CDR3 is TGTGCCACCAGCAGAGACCCTGGACAGCACAATCAGCCCCAGCATTTT.

The chain has TRBV29-1 and TRBJ1-1, with TRBD1 matching over 8 bases. This CDR3 has 15 amino acids. The germline CDR1 and CDR2 sequences are SQVTM and ANQGSEA. Trimming took 7 bases from V and 2 from J; bases not matched to a gene: 12. CDR3 bases: TGCAGCGCTGTAGGGACAGGTACTTCTAACACTGAAGCTTTCTTT. Protein: CSAVGTGTSNTEAFF.

V is TRBV6-1 and J is TRBJ1-1, with no clear D. The CDR3 contains 15 residues. The V and J ends lost 4 bases and 1 base respectively, with 13 bases between them. Germline V lookup: CDR1 MNHNS, CDR2 SASEGT. Written as DNA, the CDR3 is TGTGCCAGCAGTGTTGCTGGACTCTCGAACACTGAAGCTTTCTTT. This translates into CASSVAGLSNTEAFF.

Written as DNA, the CDR3 is TGTGCCAGCAGTACCAACATGAACACTGAAGCTTTCTTT. Translation gives CASSTNMNTEAFF. This sequence joins TRBV28 and TRBJ1-1; the D is unclear. V shed 5 bases and J shed 0 bases, with 7 bases lying between them. CDR1 MDHEN and CDR2 SYDVKM come from the germline V gene. The CDR3 sequence is 13 residues long.

The rearrangement uses TRBV15 and TRBJ2-2; a possible D gene is TRBD2 (5 bases). The CDR3 contains 17 residues. V lost 0 bases and J 3 bases, leaving 14 bases between the germline ends. Germline lookup yields CDR1 LNHNV and CDR2 YYDKDF (reference sequence). CDR3 sequence (DNA): TGTGCCACCAGCAGAGATCAGGCTAGCAGTTACACCGGGGAGCTGTTTTTT. Translation: CATSRDQASSYTGELFF.

This clone was picked up one time. The rearrangement links TRBV10-1 to TRBJ2-5, with TRBD2 identical over 11 bases. V lost 3 bases and J lost 1; bases outside the gene matches: 16. The CDR3 length is 20 residues. CDR1 WNHNN and CDR2 SYGVQD come from the germline V gene (reference sequence). Written as DNA, the CDR3 is TGCGCCAGCAGTGAAGAAAGAGGGATGACTAGCGGGACGACCCAAGAGACCCAGTACTTC. Its protein is CASSEERGMTSGTTQETQYF.

The chain couples TRBV12-5 to TRBJ2-1, with 7 bases matching TRBD2. The CDR3 extends over 15 amino acids. V was clipped by 3 bases and J by 2 bases; unmatched bases: 4. Germline V gene data show CDR1 as LGHNT and CDR2 as FRNRAP. The CDR3 DNA reads TGTGCTAGTGGTTTAACAGCGGGACCCTACAATGAGCAGTTCTTC. It yields the protein CASGLTAGPYNEQFF.

The chain couples TRBV9 to TRBJ2-1; 8 bases agree with TRBD2. Germline V gene sequence: CDR1 SGDLS, CDR2 YYNGEE. The J segment lost 8 bases and the V segment lost 4 bases, leaving 11 bases of the junction unmatched. The CDR3 spans 15 residues. CDR3 amino acids: CASSSSGSNTHEQFF. In nucleotides, the CDR3 is TGTGCCAGCAGCTCCAGCGGGAGTAATACCCATGAGCAGTTCTTC. The full variable domain, with the rest looked up from reference TRBV9 and TRBJ2-1, is DSGVTQTPKHLITATGQRVTLRCSPRSGDLSVYWYQQSLDQGLQFLIQYYNGEERAKGNILERFSAQQFPDLHSELNLSSLELGDSALYFCASSSSGSNTHEQFFGPGTRLTVL.

The rearrangement links TRBV4-3 to TRBJ2-1, with 9 nucleotides matching TRBD2. The J segment lost 2 bases and the V segment lost 4 bases, leaving 9 bases of the junction unmatched. Germline CDR1 and CDR2: LGHNA and YSLEER. CDR3 size: 17 residues. This CDR3 reads CASSPHSGGRTYNEQFF. The DNA for the CDR3 is TGCGCCAGCAGCCCCCATAGCGGGGGAAGAACCTACAATGAGCAGTTCTTC.

The V call is TRBV9, the J call TRBJ2-6, with D hard to call. The CDR3 covers 20 residues. V was trimmed by 0 bases and J by 0 bases, leaving 19 bases between them. Looked up from germline, CDR1 is SGDLS and CDR2 is YYNGEE. DNA for the CDR3: TGTGCCAGCAGCGTAGGAGGTAAACTCTACCCCCACTCTGGGGCCAACGTCCTGACTTTC. Protein sequence: CASSVGGKLYPHSGANVLTF.

This clone has a single count. At one end, the junction sequence differs from germline, possibly due to a read error. The chain is built from TRBV4-1 and TRBJ1-5; a possible D gene is TRBD1 (5 bases). Germline-derived CDR1 and CDR2 are MGHRA and YSYEKL. The CDR3 contains 17 residues. Here the CDR3 DNA reads TGCGCCAGCAACCAAGATTATCGGCAGGGAGGAAATCAGCCCCAGCATTTT. Its translation is CASNQDYRQGGNQPQHF.

The chain links TRBV5-6 to TRBJ2-1; 13 bases map to TRBD2. This CDR3 region has 17 residues. CDR1 and CDR2 (germline): SGHDT, YYEEEE. The junction had 7 bases not matched to a gene; V was cut back by 0 bases and J by 7 bases. CDR3 sequence reads: CASSLGFGLAGANEQFF. The CDR3 DNA is TGTGCCAGCAGCTTGGGTTTTGGACTAGCGGGGGCTAATGAGCAGTTCTTC.

The chain couples TRBV9 to TRBJ1-6; tentatively, D is TRBD1 (5 bases). Trimming removed 0 bases at V and 10 bases at J, with 11 bases between. This CDR3 contains 14 residues. Germline lookup yields CDR1 SGDLS and CDR2 YYNGEE. The CDR3 nucleotides read TGTGCCAGCAGCGTAGCACCAGGGATATCACCCCTCCACTTT. Protein: CASSVAPGISPLHF. The full variable domain, in which reference TRBV9 and TRBJ1-6 provide the parts outside the CDR3, is DSGVTQTPKHLITATGQRVTLRCSPRSGDLSVYWYQQSLDQGLQFLIQYYNGEERAKGNILERFSAQQFPDLHSELNLSSLELGDSALYFCASSVAPGISPLHFGNGTRLTVT.

The sample holds one count of this clone. This rearrangement joins TRBV9 to TRBJ2-1; 10 bases map to TRBD2. The V gene end was trimmed by 0 bases and the J gene end by 4 bases; junction bases not matched to a gene: 10. Germline loops: CDR1 SGDLS, CDR2 YYNGEE. The CDR3 has 18 amino acids. The CDR3 reads CASSVAPSGSSRYNEQFF. The CDR3 DNA reads TGTGCCAGCAGCGTAGCCCCTAGCGGGAGCTCGAGGTACAATGAGCAGTTCTTC. The whole variable domain, filled in from reference TRBV9 and TRBJ2-1, reads DSGVTQTPKHLITATGQRVTLRCSPRSGDLSVYWYQQSLDQGLQFLIQYYNGEERAKGNILERFSAQQFPDLHSELNLSSLELGDSALYFCASSVAPSGSSRYNEQFFGPGTRLTVL.

The chain joins TRBV19 to TRBJ2-7, with a possible D match to TRBD1 (5 bases). There are 12 residues in the CDR3. CDR1 LNHDA and CDR2 SQIVND come from the germline V gene (reference sequence). V was clipped by 5 bases and J by 4 bases, with 9 bases between them. The CDR3 sequence is CASSPDSYEQYF. In nucleotides, the CDR3 is TGTGCCAGTAGTCCCGACAGTTACGAGCAGTACTTC. Full variable domain (outside the CDR3, taken from reference TRBV19 and TRBJ2-7): DGGITQSPKYLFRKEGQNVTLSCEQNLNHDAMYWYRQDPGQGLRLIYYSQIVNDFQKGDIAEGYSVSREKKESFPLTVTSAQKNPTAFYLCASSPDSYEQYFGPGTRLTVT.

A few counts support this clone. The genes are TRBV18 and TRBJ2-5; maybe TRBD2 (5 bases). Germline assignment: CDR1 KGHSH and CDR2 LQKENI. V was clipped by 6 bases and J by 5 bases, with 13 bases between them. CDR3 size: 13 residues. This chain's CDR3 is CASSSDSRETQYF. The DNA of the CDR3 is TGTGCCAGCTCTTCGGACTCCCGGGAGACCCAGTACTTC.

This clone appeared once. The chain is built from TRBV6-5 and TRBJ2-5, with 11 bases that match TRBD1. The last part of the DNA fits TRBJ2-7 better; the J call may be wrong. The CDR3 sequence is 15 residues long. Germline CDR1 and CDR2: MNHEY and SVGAGI. The DNA for the CDR3 is TGTGCCAGCAGTTACACAGGGGACAGGGGGGCCGAGCAGTACTTC. It yields the protein CASSYTGDRGAEQYF.

This chain links TRBV9 with TRBJ2-1; D is unresolved. Trimming took off 0 bases at V and 13 bases at J, with 14 bases between the two ends. This CDR3 region has 13 residues. Germline loops: CDR1 SGDLS, CDR2 YYNGEE. This chain's CDR3 is CASSVEASVNQFF. CDR3 DNA: TGTGCCAGCAGCGTAGAGGCGAGCGTTAACCAGTTCTTC.